These T cell receptor beta chains were read from a single sample in a study of response to subunit inactivated influenza vaccine. TCRdb processed the RT-PCR reads anew with MiXCR; each CDR3 protein has one entry. Among 630,000 or so distinct CDR3 sequences listed, roughly 14% were seen once. Specimen: PBMCs from blood, collected 11 to 12 days after vaccination. Receptors were obtained from a man aged 50 to 59 who received an inactivated influenza vaccine. Each CDR3 is given with its conserved first and last residue. The D gene is left open where the match is weak. Only part of the rows carry a size: once, few, many, or a class if the clone is expanded.

V gene: TRBV12-3/TRBV12-4; D gene: .; J gene: TRBJ2-1; clone size: .; CDR3 protein: CASSLGGNQFF; CDR3 DNA: TGTGCCAGCAGTTTAGGCGGGAATCAGTTCTTC
V gene: TRBV14; D gene: .; J gene: TRBJ1-1; clone size: .; CDR3 protein: CASSQVRGHGEAFF; CDR3 DNA: TGTGCCAGCAGCCAAGTGAGAGGGCATGGTGAAGCTTTCTTT
V gene: TRBV30; D gene: TRBD1; J gene: TRBJ2-7; clone size: .; CDR3 protein: CAWNRDSGLEQYF; CDR3 DNA: TGTGCCTGGAACCGGGACAGCGGCCTCGAGCAGTACTTC
V gene: TRBV2; D gene: .; J gene: TRBJ2-5; clone size: .; CDR3 protein: CASREEETQYF; CDR3 DNA: TGTGCCAGCAGGGAAGAAGAGACCCAGTACTTC
V gene: TRBV6-2/TRBV6-3; D gene: .; J gene: TRBJ2-3; clone size: .; CDR3 protein: CASSYGGPTDTQYF; CDR3 DNA: TGTGCCAGCAGTTACGGGGGGCCCACAGATACGCAGTATTTT
V gene: TRBV4-2; D gene: TRBD2; J gene: TRBJ2-1; clone size: .; CDR3 protein: CASSQTSQNSGLAGERQFF; CDR3 DNA: TGTGCCAGCAGCCAGACCAGCCAAAACTCGGGACTAGCGGGAGAGAGGCAGTTCTTC
V gene: TRBV20-1; D gene: TRBD1; J gene: TRBJ1-5; clone size: many; CDR3 protein: CSASGTGNQPQHF; CDR3 DNA: TGCAGTGCATCCGGGACAGGTAATCAGCCCCAGCATTTT
V gene: TRBV20-1; D gene: .; J gene: TRBJ1-2; clone size: .; CDR3 protein: CSASQRRDSYGYTF; CDR3 DNA: TGCAGTGCTAGCCAACGGAGAGATTCCTATGGCTACACCTTC
V gene: TRBV15; D gene: .; J gene: TRBJ2-5; clone size: few; CDR3 protein: CATSRGVGALIETQYF; CDR3 DNA: TGTGCCACCAGCAGAGGGGTGGGGGCGTTGATAGAGACCCAGTACTTC
V gene: TRBV2; D gene: .; J gene: TRBJ2-5; clone size: few; CDR3 protein: CASRVGQAGGETQYF; CDR3 DNA: TGTGCCAGCAGGGTAGGACAGGCGGGGGGAGAGACCCAGTACTTC
V gene: TRBV9; D gene: .; J gene: TRBJ2-6; clone size: .; CDR3 protein: CASSVDPRLTSGANVLTF; CDR3 DNA: TGTGCCAGCAGCGTAGACCCCAGACTGACCTCTGGGGCCAACGTCCTGACTTTC
V gene: TRBV27; D gene: .; J gene: TRBJ1-5; clone size: .; CDR3 protein: CASSWATGQPQHF; CDR3 DNA: TGTGCCAGCAGTTGGGCCACAGGGCAGCCCCAGCATTTT
V gene: TRBV7-9; D gene: .; J gene: TRBJ2-1; clone size: .; CDR3 protein: CASSLVPNEQFF; CDR3 DNA: TGTGCCAGCAGCTTAGTCCCCAATGAGCAGTTCTTC
V gene: TRBV11-2; D gene: TRBD2; J gene: TRBJ2-1; clone size: .; CDR3 protein: CASSWTSGVSEQFF; CDR3 DNA: TGTGCCAGCAGCTGGACTAGCGGGGTCAGTGAGCAGTTCTTC
V gene: TRBV7-2; D gene: .; J gene: TRBJ1-4; clone size: few; CDR3 protein: CASSLAVAYSNEKLFF; CDR3 DNA: TGTGCCAGCAGCTTAGCGGTCGCTTACTCGAATGAAAAACTGTTTTTT
V gene: TRBV29-1; D gene: .; J gene: TRBJ1-6; clone size: few; CDR3 protein: CSVEVGDNSPLHF; CDR3 DNA: TGCAGCGTTGAAGTGGGGGATAATTCACCCCTCCACTTT
V gene: TRBV7-6; D gene: .; J gene: TRBJ1-1; clone size: .; CDR3 protein: CASSLIQAGNTEAFF; CDR3 DNA: TGTGCCAGCAGCTTAATTCAGGCCGGGAACACTGAAGCTTTCTTT
V gene: TRBV2; D gene: TRBD1; J gene: TRBJ1-4; clone size: .; CDR3 protein: CASRGSGTGPEKLFF; CDR3 DNA: TGTGCCAGCAGGGGATCCGGGACAGGGCCTGAAAAACTGTTTTTT
V gene: TRBV5-4; D gene: TRBD2; J gene: TRBJ2-1; clone size: many; CDR3 protein: CASSLGTSGWVHNEQFF; CDR3 DNA: TGTGCCAGCAGCTTGGGGACTAGCGGGTGGGTCCACAATGAGCAGTTCTTC
V gene: TRBV20-1; D gene: .; J gene: TRBJ1-1; clone size: many; CDR3 protein: CSATQGNFNTEAFF; CDR3 DNA: TGCAGTGCTACGCAGGGTAACTTCAACACTGAAGCTTTCTTT
V gene: TRBV10-2; D gene: .; J gene: TRBJ2-3; clone size: .; CDR3 protein: CASSEFLRASTDTQYF; CDR3 DNA: TGCGCCAGCAGTGAGTTTCTCCGTGCTAGCACAGATACGCAGTATTTT
V gene: TRBV20-1; D gene: .; J gene: TRBJ1-1; clone size: few; CDR3 protein: CSANSPNTEAFF; CDR3 DNA: TGCAGTGCTAACAGCCCGAACACTGAAGCTTTCTTT
V gene: TRBV6-1; D gene: .; J gene: TRBJ1-4; clone size: few; CDR3 protein: CAGRTATNEKLFF; CDR3 DNA: TGTGCCGGGCGGACCGCAACTAATGAAAAACTGTTTTTT
V gene: TRBV12-3/TRBV12-4; D gene: .; J gene: TRBJ2-2; clone size: few; CDR3 protein: CASSSLGTGELFF; CDR3 DNA: TGTGCCAGCAGTAGTCTGGGGACCGGGGAGCTGTTTTTT
V gene: TRBV15; D gene: .; J gene: TRBJ2-7; clone size: .; CDR3 protein: CATSRDGGPYYEQYF; CDR3 DNA: TGTGCCACCAGCAGGGATGGGGGACCCTACTACGAGCAGTACTTC
V gene: TRBV2; D gene: TRBD1; J gene: TRBJ2-2; clone size: .; CDR3 protein: CASSATTGMLANTGELFF; CDR3 DNA: TGTGCCAGCAGTGCAACGACAGGGATGCTCGCGAACACCGGGGAGCTGTTTTTT
V gene: TRBV14; D gene: .; J gene: TRBJ2-7; clone size: .; CDR3 protein: CASSQGSLATYEQYF; CDR3 DNA: TGTGCCAGCAGCCAAGGGAGTCTAGCAACCTACGAGCAGTACTTC
V gene: TRBV6-1; D gene: TRBD1; J gene: TRBJ2-2; clone size: .; CDR3 protein: CASRLGQATGELFF; CDR3 DNA: TGTGCCAGCAGGCTCGGACAGGCCACCGGGGAGCTGTTTTTT
V gene: TRBV7-6; D gene: .; J gene: TRBJ2-2; clone size: few; CDR3 protein: CASSLIFPGELFF; CDR3 DNA: TGTGCCAGCAGCTTAATCTTTCCCGGGGAGCTGTTTTTT
V gene: TRBV9; D gene: .; J gene: TRBJ2-7; clone size: .; CDR3 protein: CASSPGPKGTYEQYF; CDR3 DNA: TGTGCCAGCAGCCCAGGGCCTAAGGGTACCTACGAGCAGTACTTC
V gene: TRBV7-2; D gene: TRBD2; J gene: TRBJ2-4; clone size: few; CDR3 protein: CASSQTAGVKNIQYF; CDR3 DNA: TGTGCCAGCAGCCAGACAGCGGGAGTCAAAAACATTCAGTACTTC
V gene: TRBV12-3/TRBV12-4; D gene: .; J gene: TRBJ1-5; clone size: few; CDR3 protein: CASSLGGRARNQPQHF; CDR3 DNA: TGTGCCAGCAGTTTAGGGGGGAGGGCGAGGAATCAGCCCCAGCATTTT
V gene: TRBV20-1; D gene: .; J gene: TRBJ1-1; clone size: .; CDR3 protein: CSARPTGNTEAFF; CDR3 DNA: TGCAGTGCTAGACCGACGGGGAACACTGAAGCTTTCTTT
V gene: TRBV25-1; D gene: .; J gene: TRBJ2-1; clone size: few; CDR3 protein: CASSAFPTGSQFF; CDR3 DNA: TGTGCCAGCAGTGCCTTCCCAACAGGGTCCCAGTTCTTC
V gene: TRBV7-2; D gene: TRBD2; J gene: TRBJ2-7; clone size: .; CDR3 protein: CASSLAFASGSFGILYEQYF; CDR3 DNA: TGTGCCAGCAGCTTAGCGTTCGCTAGCGGGAGCTTCGGTATCCTCTACGAGCAGTACTTC
V gene: TRBV6-1; D gene: TRBD1; J gene: TRBJ2-3; clone size: .; CDR3 protein: CASRQDRRTDTQYF; CDR3 DNA: TGTGCCAGCAGACAGGACAGGCGCACAGATACGCAGTATTTT
V gene: TRBV21-1; D gene: .; J gene: TRBJ2-7; clone size: few; CDR3 protein: CASSKDDSRDYEQYF; CDR3 DNA: TGTGCCAGCAGCAAAGACGACAGTAGAGACTACGAGCAGTACTTC
V gene: TRBV12-3/TRBV12-4; D gene: .; J gene: TRBJ2-7; clone size: few; CDR3 protein: CASTPFGALTSEQYF; CDR3 DNA: TGTGCCAGCACCCCCTTCGGGGCCCTAACGTCCGAGCAGTACTTC
V gene: TRBV4-1; D gene: .; J gene: TRBJ2-3; clone size: .; CDR3 protein: CASSQVRHTDTQYF; CDR3 DNA: TGCGCCAGCAGCCAAGTAAGGCATACAGATACGCAGTATTTT
V gene: TRBV6-2/TRBV6-3; D gene: .; J gene: TRBJ1-2; clone size: .; CDR3 protein: CASSYSYRPTTIYGYTF; CDR3 DNA: TGTGCCAGCAGTTACTCTTACAGGCCTACGACCATTTATGGCTACACCTTC